The 2 T cell receptor beta chains reported below all come from one sample, sequenced in a study of T cell changes during pregnancy in multiple sclerosis. Sequencing used immunoSEQ multiplex PCR; TCRdb keeps in-frame clones, though not all of them. The sample carries 50,000 to 60,000 clones, about nine tenths recorded once. Sequenced here: CD4+ T cells from peripheral blood mononuclear cells, sampled in the second trimester of pregnancy. These receptors originate from a female donor with multiple sclerosis, enrolled in a pregnancy study.

J is TRBJ2-7 and V is TRBV5-1, with TRBD2 matching 14 bases. The CDR3 runs to 18 residues. Losses at the gene ends were 4 bases for V and 0 bases for J; bases not matched to a gene: 9. Germline lookup yields CDR1 SGHRS and CDR2 YFSETQ. The chain's CDR3 is CASSPGLAGALDSYEQYF. The CDR3 bases are TGCGCCAGCAGCCCGGGACTAGCGGGGGCCCTCGACTCCTACGAGCAGTACTTC.

V is TRBV27 and J is TRBJ2-3, with 7 bases that match TRBD2. CDR3 size: 16 residues. The J segment lost 2 bases and the V segment lost 5 bases, leaving 10 bases of the junction unmatched. Germline V gene lookup returns CDR1 MNHEY and CDR2 SMNVEV (reference sequence). As DNA, the CDR3 is TGTGCCAGCAGTACACCAAGGACTAGAGCCACAGATACGCAGTATTTT. Protein product: CASSTPRTRATDTQYF.